These 9 T cell receptor beta chains were sequenced from one sample in a study of blood T cell repertoires in COVID-19. Method: immunoSEQ multiplex PCR; TCRdb's copy keeps in-frame clones and lacks some. Of around 400,000 clones in the sample, approximately 90% were seen once. Sequencing used PBMCs or T cells enriched from blood (not recorded which). Source of these receptors: a young woman who had been exposed to COVID-19.

The CDR3 DNA follows: TGTGCCAGCAGTTTAACAACCGGCGGGGGGCGTAGGGTGGCAGAGCAGTACTTC. It codes for CASSLTTGGGRRVAEQYF. V and J are TRBV28 and TRBJ2-7, with TRBD2 identical over 8 bases. This CDR3 contains 18 residues. Trimming at V came to 2 bases and at J to 7 bases, leaving 19 bases not matched to a gene. Germline V CDR1 and CDR2: MDHEN, SYDVKM. The full variable domain, its missing parts supplied by reference TRBV28 and TRBJ2-7, is DVKVTQSSRYLVKRTGEKVFLECVQDMDHENMFWYRQDPGLGLRLIYFSYDVKMKEKGDIPEGYSVSREKKERFSLILESASTNQTSMYLCASSLTTGGGRRVAEQYFGPGTRLTVT.

The V call is TRBV3-1 (or the pseudogene TRBV3-2), the J call TRBJ2-6, with 10 nucleotides matching TRBD1. V dropped 4 bases and J dropped 0; count of bases not matched to a gene: 3. Germline CDR1 reads LGHDT; CDR2 reads YNNKEL (reference sequence). The CDR3 has 17 residues. CDR3 loop: CASSRRQGASGANVLTF. The DNA of the CDR3 is TGTGCCAGCAGCCGGAGACAGGGGGCCTCTGGGGCCAACGTCCTGACTTTC.

The rearrangement joins TRBV18 to TRBJ2-2; maybe TRBD2 (7 bases). The CDR3 covers 17 residues. Trimming pared 0 bases from V and 6 bases from J, leaving 17 bases between. Germline V CDR1 and CDR2: KGHSH, LQKENI. The CDR3 sequence: CASSPPFRRGRSGELFF. For the CDR3, the DNA is TGTGCCAGCTCACCACCTTTCAGGCGGGGGCGTTCCGGGGAGCTGTTTTTT.

This chain uses TRBV5-1 with TRBJ2-7; perhaps TRBD1 as D (6 bases). Germline CDR1 is SGHRS and CDR2 is YFSETQ. The CDR3 consists of 10 residues. V dropped 2 bases and J dropped 12 bases, with 9 bases sitting between them. The DNA of the CDR3 is TGCGCCAGCAGCTTCCAGGGGCGGTACTTC. Its protein product is CASSFQGRYF.

The chain links TRBV6-2 or TRBV6-3 to TRBJ2-3, with D tentatively TRBD2 (7 bases). Germline V gene sequence: CDR1 MNHEY, CDR2 SVGEGT. This CDR3 has 15 amino acids. The V and J ends lost 4 bases and 0 bases respectively, with 11 bases between them. The CDR3 loop reads CASSLRGLSTDTQYF. The CDR3 bases are TGTGCCAGCAGTTTGCGGGGGCTGAGCACAGATACGCAGTATTTT.

This clone was recorded a few times. The genes are TRBV15 and TRBJ2-7; TRBD1 aligns across 8 bases. Germline CDR1 is LNHNV and CDR2 is YYDKDF (reference sequence). The CDR3 totals 14 residues. With 5 bases clipped from V and 2 bases from J, the junction kept 5 bases outside the gene matches. CDR3 sequence: CATSPRTGTYEQYF. CDR3 bases: TGTGCCACCAGCCCACGGACAGGGACCTACGAGCAGTACTTC.

This clone has just one count. The DNA of the CDR3 is TGTGCCAGCAGTACACGGACAGGGATGGATGAGCAGTTCTTC. This gives the protein CASSTRTGMDEQFF. V is TRBV6-5 and J is TRBJ2-1, with 8 bases identical to TRBD1. J lost 8 bases, V lost 5 bases, and 8 bases had no gene match. Germline CDR1 reads MNHEY; CDR2 reads SVGAGI. The CDR3 runs 14 residues.

The chain recombines TRBV28 with TRBJ2-3; 8 positions agree with TRBD1. CDR1 and CDR2 (germline): MDHEN, SYDVKM. Losses at the gene ends were 3 bases for V and 2 bases for J; bases not matched to a gene: 4. The CDR3 totals 15 residues. CDR3 amino acids: CASSFPGQVTDTQYF. DNA for the CDR3: TGTGCCAGCAGTTTCCCGGGACAGGTCACAGATACGCAGTATTTT.

V is TRBV28 and J is TRBJ2-7; TRBD2 might be the D (5 bases). Germline V gene lookup returns CDR1 MDHEN and CDR2 SYDVKM. Trimming removed 5 bases at V and 7 bases at J, with 12 bases between. This CDR3 is 12 amino acids long. CDR3 DNA sequence: TGTGCCAGCAGTGGGAGCGTATATGAGCAGTACTTC. Its protein product is CASSGSVYEQYF.